The sequence of this T cell receptor (beta chain) was determined in a study of blood T cells in healthy people across ages. The CDR3 spans 16 residues. Trimming took 6 bases from V and 0 from J; bases not matched to a gene: 7. On this clonotype: The antigen remains unidentified.

Together with a sample-barcoded 5' primer, a J-beta primer mix was included in a second PCR lasting about 6 to 11 cycles. Via MiXCR, TCRdb re-called the 5' RACE reads, giving one row per CDR3 protein. This sample has hundreds of thousands of distinct CDR3 sequences, with roughly 50% found just once. Donors ranged from about 6 to 95 years old and were healthy Caucasians in Russia. Overall study results and limits: Observed TCR beta diversity showed a strong correlation with the percentage of naive T cells as measured by flow cytometry.

The chain employs TRBV12-3 or TRBV12-4 and TRBJ1-4; 7 bases line up with TRBD1. This receptor was taken from a man aged 35-49 years in good health. Specimen: blood. The CDR3 reads CASRRQGDATNEKLFF. As DNA, the CDR3 is TGTGCCAGCAGGAGACAGGGAGACGCAACTAATGAAAAACTGTTTTTT.